The 12 T cell receptor beta chains reported below all come from one sample, sequenced in a study of beta chain features in type 1 diabetes. Findings and caveats of the study: TCRB CDR3s were moderately but significantly shorter in Type 1 diabetes patients in all four CD4+ subsets.

Their specific antigens are unknown. The investigators reverse transcribed all of the isolated RNA, so they sequenced expressed TCRB transcripts. Profiling relied on immunoSEQ multiplex PCR, and the TCRdb table lists in-frame clones only, not all of them. Of a few hundred thousand clones in the sample, 10% to 15% were seen once. The source material was naive CD4+ T cells from blood. The origin of the receptors is a woman between 18 and 30 years old with type 1 diabetes.

This chain links TRBV30 with TRBJ1-5; D unresolved. Trimming stripped 0 bases from V and 7 bases from J, with 10 bases between. The CDR3 spans 13 residues. Germline V gene sequence: CDR1 GTSNPN, CDR2 SVGIG (reference sequence). CDR3 coding DNA: TGTGCCTGGAGTGTACTAGGGAGCCAGCCCCAGCATTTT. Translation gives CAWSVLGSQPQHF.

This clone was recorded a few times. This rearrangement joins TRBV5-4 to TRBJ2-1, with D possibly matching TRBD2 (6 bases). Germline V gives CDR1 SGHNT, CDR2 YYREEE (reference sequence). The CDR3 covers 16 residues. V dropped 3 bases and J dropped 6 bases, with 19 bases sitting between them. The CDR3: CASSYGGRSSGNEQFF. The CDR3 coding sequence is TGTGCCAGCAGCTACGGGGGACGAAGCAGTGGCAATGAGCAGTTCTTC.

This clone turned up a few times. The rearrangement links TRBV19 to TRBJ2-1, with 10 bases lining up with TRBD1. This CDR3 has 15 amino acids. Trimming at V came to 3 bases and at J to 8 bases, leaving 7 bases not matched to a gene. The V gene's germline CDR1 is LNHDA and CDR2 SQIVND (reference sequence). CDR3 loop: CASSIDGQGEDEQFF. The CDR3 DNA reads as TGTGCCAGTAGTATTGATGGACAGGGGGAGGATGAGCAGTTCTTC.

The chain employs TRBV30 and TRBJ1-1; no firm D call. In germline, CDR1 is GTSNPN, CDR2 SVGIG (reference sequence). V lost 4 bases and J 4 bases, leaving 19 bases between the germline ends. The CDR3 runs to 15 residues. CDR3 residues: CAWKGGIRFSTEAFF. Here the CDR3 DNA reads TGTGCCTGGAAGGGAGGGATCCGCTTTTCCACTGAAGCTTTCTTT.

The chain has TRBV18 and TRBJ2-1, with TRBD2 matching over 14 bases. The germline CDR1 and CDR2 sequences are KGHSH and LQKENI. With V trimmed by 0 bases and J by 4 bases, 2 bases remained unmatched. The CDR3 is 17 residues long. The CDR3 loop is CASSPPGTSGGYNEQFF. CDR3 nucleotide sequence: TGTGCCAGCTCACCACCAGGGACTAGCGGGGGTTACAATGAGCAGTTCTTC.

This clone was found a few times. This chain joins TRBV29-1 and TRBJ2-6, with unresolved D. The length of the CDR3 is 15 residues. Germline assignment: CDR1 SQVTM and CDR2 ANQGSEA. Deletions cut 6 bases from V and 2 bases from J, with 14 bases between. The CDR3: CSVAIRLTGANVLTF. CDR3 coding DNA: TGCAGCGTCGCTATCAGGCTTACTGGGGCCAACGTCCTGACTTTC.

The chain is built from TRBV7-2 and TRBJ2-2; TRBD2 matches at 16 bases. This CDR3 spans 17 amino acids. Germline values: CDR1 SGHTA, CDR2 FQGNSA. V lost 1 base, J lost 9 bases, and 5 bases stayed unmatched. This chain's CDR3 is CASSLVGTSGGARELFF. The CDR3 DNA reads as TGTGCCAGCAGCTTAGTCGGGACTAGCGGGGGGGCGAGGGAGCTGTTTTTT.

This clone showed up just a few times. The V call is TRBV14, the J call TRBJ2-2, with D maybe TRBD1 (6 bases). Trimming removed 4 bases from V and 8 bases from J, with 11 bases in between. In germline, CDR1 is SGHDN, CDR2 FVKESK. The CDR3 is 13 residues long. The CDR3 region is CASSPRGGGELFF. CDR3 bases: TGTGCCAGCAGCCCCAGGGGTGGAGGGGAGCTGTTTTTT. The variable domain in full, with the rest retrieved from reference TRBV14 and TRBJ2-2, is EAGVTQFPSHSVIEKGQTVTLRCDPISGHDNLYWYRRVMGKEIKFLLHFVKESKQDESGMPNNRFLAERTGGTYSTLKVQPAELEDSGVYFCASSPRGGGELFFGEGSRLTVL.

The genes are TRBV7-2 and TRBJ2-1; 11 bases align to TRBD2. J lost 8 bases, V lost 5 bases, and 5 bases had no gene match. The CDR3 sequence is 14 residues long. Germline CDR1 is SGHTA and CDR2 is FQGNSA. The CDR3 here is CASSPGTSGHEQFF. CDR3 in DNA: TGTGCCAGCAGCCCTGGGACTAGCGGTCATGAGCAGTTCTTC.

This clone has more than one count but fewer than ten. At one boundary the junction diverges from the germline segment, which might be a read error. The V call is TRBV30, the J call TRBJ2-1, with a weak D call TRBD1 (5 bases). The CDR3 has 11 amino acids. Germline V gene data show CDR1 as GTSNPN and CDR2 as SVGIG (reference sequence). As DNA, the CDR3 is TGTGCCTGGAGTCCCAGGGTGGGATCGGTCTTC. It encodes CAWSPRVGSVF.

In this sample, this clone turned up a few times. This chain joins TRBV7-2 and TRBJ2-4; TRBD2 agrees at 14 bases. Germline V gives CDR1 SGHTA, CDR2 FQGNSA. The trim removed 5 bases at V and 10 bases at J, leaving 7 bases unmatched. This CDR3 region has 15 residues. CDR3 bases: TGTGCCAGCAGCCTCTTGGGACTAGCGGGAGAGATTCAGTACTTC. This encodes CASSLLGLAGEIQYF.

The rearrangement joins TRBV2 to TRBJ1-6, with D possibly being TRBD1 (5 bases). This CDR3 spans 15 amino acids. Germline assignment: CDR1 SNHLY and CDR2 FYNNEI. Trimming took 0 bases from V and 10 from J, leaving 13 bases between them. The CDR3 sequence is CASSEAEGRISPLHF. The CDR3 bases are TGTGCCAGCAGTGAAGCCGAGGGGAGGATATCACCCCTCCACTTT.